The following is a T cell receptor (beta chain) sequence with its context. It is unclear where the CDR3 begins or ends on the DNA, so no DNA is shown, and the CDR3 is as TCRdb lists it. Germline V gene lookup returns CDR1 SNHLY and CDR2 FYNNEI. The CDR3 extends over 14 residues, inclusive of both ends. The entry originates in a study of shared clonotypes between healthy human individuals. Assay: immunoSEQ multiplex PCR; the TCRdb copy retains only in-frame clones and omits some. The sample contains some 530,000 clones, 81% of which appear only once. The specimen was PBMCs. This chain joins TRBV2 and TRBJ2-3; no check of the table's D call, TRBD1, against the DNA was made. The receptor was isolated from a woman aged 40 to 50 in good health. Some clones in this sample may be carry-over from other donors' samples. This CDR3 is CASILDKSTDTQYF.